This TCR beta chain is from a study of T cells after yellow fever vaccination. Study as a whole: For low cell numbers, libraries were made with SMART-Seq v4 Ultra Low Input.

The authors made TCR cDNA by 5'RACE template switching, adding a universal primer site and UMIs. TCRdb processed the 5' RACE reads anew with MiXCR; each CDR3 protein has one entry. The profile shows around 67,000 distinct CDR3 sequences, more than 5.5% of them singletons. The CDR3 loop spans 16 amino acids. V lost 8 bases and J lost 4, with 21 bases in between. CDR1 is SEHNR, CDR2 FQNEAQ, per germline (reference sequence). This clonotype was obtained from a man between 18 and 29 years old who received the YFV17D yellow fever vaccine. The specimen comprised CD8+ T cells sorted from PBMCs, sampled 5 to 6 days after the first yellow fever vaccination. The chain has TRBV7-9 and TRBJ1-5, with D perhaps matching TRBD1 (5 bases). The CDR3 DNA reads as TGTGCCAGCGCCACCCGGCCCAATGGGGGAAATCAGCCCCAGCATTTT. Translation: CASATRPNGGNQPQHF.